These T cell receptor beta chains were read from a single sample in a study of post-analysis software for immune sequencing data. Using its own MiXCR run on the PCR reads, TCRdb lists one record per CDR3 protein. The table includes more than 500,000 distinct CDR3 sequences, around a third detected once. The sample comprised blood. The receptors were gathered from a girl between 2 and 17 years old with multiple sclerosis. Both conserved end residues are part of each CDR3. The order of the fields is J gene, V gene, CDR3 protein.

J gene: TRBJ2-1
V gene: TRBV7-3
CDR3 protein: CASSLTAGQFYNEQFF

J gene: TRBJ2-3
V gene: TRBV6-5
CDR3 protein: CASSYSPSDTQYF

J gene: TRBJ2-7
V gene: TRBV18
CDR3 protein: CASSPQGLSSYEQYF

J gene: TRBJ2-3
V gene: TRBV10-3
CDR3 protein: CAITQWGSTDTQYF

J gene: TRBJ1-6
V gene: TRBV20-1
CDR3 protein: CSARVLGSSYNSPLHF

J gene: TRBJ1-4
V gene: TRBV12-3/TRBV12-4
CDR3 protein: CASRVEARYNEKRFF

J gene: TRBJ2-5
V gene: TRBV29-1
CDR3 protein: CSVGLAEETQYF

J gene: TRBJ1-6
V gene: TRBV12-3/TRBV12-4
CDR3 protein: CATADRGDSPLHF

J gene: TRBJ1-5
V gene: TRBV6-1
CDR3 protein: CASTMSRDGVYSNQPQHF

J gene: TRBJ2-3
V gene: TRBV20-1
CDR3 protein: CSASAGTGRTDTQYF

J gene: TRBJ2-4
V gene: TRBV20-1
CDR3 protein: CSAAAGGLREADQYF

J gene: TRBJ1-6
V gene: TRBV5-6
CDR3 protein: CASSRDVRDRGLGSPLHF

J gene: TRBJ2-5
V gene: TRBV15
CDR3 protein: CATSRGGDSSSQYF

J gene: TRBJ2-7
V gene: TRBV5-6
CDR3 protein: CASSLRDTQQYF

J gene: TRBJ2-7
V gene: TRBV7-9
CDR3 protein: CASSLTPGLANEQYF

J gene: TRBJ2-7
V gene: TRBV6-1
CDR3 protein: CASRIRDYEQYF

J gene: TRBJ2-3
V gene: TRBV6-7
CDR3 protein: CASSYSIPPGRGHTDTQYF

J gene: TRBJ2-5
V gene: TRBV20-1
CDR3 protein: CSAQLDPGQKETLYF

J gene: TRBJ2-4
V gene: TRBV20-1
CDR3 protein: CSASLAGGLKNIQYF

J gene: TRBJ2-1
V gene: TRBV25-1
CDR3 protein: CASSAPGQGRGEQFF

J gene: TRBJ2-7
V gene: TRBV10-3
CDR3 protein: CAISETGKFGEQYF

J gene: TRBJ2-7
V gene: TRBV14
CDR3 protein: CASSPRWGGSEQYF

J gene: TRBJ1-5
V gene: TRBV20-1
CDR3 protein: CSAKGANQPQHF

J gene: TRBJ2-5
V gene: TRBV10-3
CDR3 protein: CAISEPGAQGETQYF

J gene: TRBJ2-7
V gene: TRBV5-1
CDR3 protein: CASSLGGGRPSYEQYF

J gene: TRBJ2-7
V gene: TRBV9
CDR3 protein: CASSVTGGSEQYF

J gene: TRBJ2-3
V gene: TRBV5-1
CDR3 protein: CASSLERRSTDTQYF

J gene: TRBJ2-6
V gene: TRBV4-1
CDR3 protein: CASSHTGTHSGANVLTF

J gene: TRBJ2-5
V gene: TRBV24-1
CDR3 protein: CATGTGGETQYF

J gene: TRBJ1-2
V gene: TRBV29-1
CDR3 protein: CSVDPTGGAGYGYTF

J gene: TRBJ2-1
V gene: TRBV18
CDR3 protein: CASSPGASASYNEQFF

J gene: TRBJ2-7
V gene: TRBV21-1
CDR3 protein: CASSKLRDSYEQYF

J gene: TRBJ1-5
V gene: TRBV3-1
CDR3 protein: CASSQGGQGPSQPQHF